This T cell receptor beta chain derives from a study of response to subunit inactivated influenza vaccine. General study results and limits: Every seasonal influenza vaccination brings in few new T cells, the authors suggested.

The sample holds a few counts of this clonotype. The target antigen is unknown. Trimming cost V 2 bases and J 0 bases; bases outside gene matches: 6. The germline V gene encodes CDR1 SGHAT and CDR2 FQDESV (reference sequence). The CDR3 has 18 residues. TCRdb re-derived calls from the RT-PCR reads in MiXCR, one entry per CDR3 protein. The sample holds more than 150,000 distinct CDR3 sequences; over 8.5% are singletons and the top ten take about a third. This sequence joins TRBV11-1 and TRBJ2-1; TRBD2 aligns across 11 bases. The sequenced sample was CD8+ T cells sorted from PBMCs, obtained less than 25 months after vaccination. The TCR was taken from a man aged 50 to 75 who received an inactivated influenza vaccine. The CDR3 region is CASSLLRLAGGSYNEQFF. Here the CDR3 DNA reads TGTGCCAGCAGCTTACTTCGGCTAGCGGGAGGCTCCTACAATGAGCAGTTCTTC.